Shown below are 2 T cell receptor beta chains from a single sample sequenced in a study of T cell repertoires in cytomegalovirus infection. TCRdb re-called the reads through MiXCR, storing one row per CDR3 protein. The sample lists about 180,000 distinct CDR3 sequences, 17% occurring once. The source material was CD8+ T cells from PBMCs. These receptors came from a human donor in good health (CMV status not recorded). Some clones in this sample may be carry-over from other donors' samples.

The gene calls are TRBV10-3 and TRBJ2-1, with 8 bases matching TRBD2. V dropped 2 bases and J dropped 5; count of bases not matched to a gene: 2. There are 14 residues in the CDR3. Germline V gene lookup returns CDR1 ENHRY and CDR2 SYGVKD. CDR3 in DNA: TGTGCCATCAGTGAGGGACTAGCCGACAATGAGCAGTTCTTC. Translating gives CAISEGLADNEQFF.

The gene calls are TRBV5-6 and TRBJ2-7, with 7 nucleotides matching TRBD1. CDR1 and CDR2 from the germline V gene are SGHDT and YYEEEE. V was pared by 4 bases and J by 2 bases, with 15 bases of the junction left unmatched. The CDR3 is made up of 17 amino acids. In nucleotides, the CDR3 is TGTGCCAGCAGCAATGATGGTCCGGGACAGACCGCCTACGAGCAGTACTTC. Protein: CASSNDGPGQTAYEQYF. The full variable domain, in which reference TRBV5-6 and TRBJ2-7 provide the parts outside the CDR3, is DAGVTQSPTHLIKTRGQQVTLRCSPKSGHDTVSWYQQALGQGPQFIFQYYEEEERQRGNFPDRFSGHQFPNYSSELNVNALLLGDSALYLCASSNDGPGQTAYEQYFGPGTRLTVT.